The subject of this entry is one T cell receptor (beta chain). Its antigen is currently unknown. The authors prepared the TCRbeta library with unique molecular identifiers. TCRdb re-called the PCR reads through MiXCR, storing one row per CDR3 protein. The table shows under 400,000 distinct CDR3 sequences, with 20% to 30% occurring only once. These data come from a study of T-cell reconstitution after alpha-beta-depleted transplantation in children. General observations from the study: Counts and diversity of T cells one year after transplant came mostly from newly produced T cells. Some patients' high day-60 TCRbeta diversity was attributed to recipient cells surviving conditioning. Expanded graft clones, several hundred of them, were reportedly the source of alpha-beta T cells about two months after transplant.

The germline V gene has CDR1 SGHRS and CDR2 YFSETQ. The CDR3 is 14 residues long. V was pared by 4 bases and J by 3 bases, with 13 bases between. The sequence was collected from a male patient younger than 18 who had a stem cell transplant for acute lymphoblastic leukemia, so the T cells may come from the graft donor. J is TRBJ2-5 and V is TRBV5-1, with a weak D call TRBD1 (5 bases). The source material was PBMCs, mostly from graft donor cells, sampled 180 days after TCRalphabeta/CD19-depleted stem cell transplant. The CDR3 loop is CASSPDSREETQYF. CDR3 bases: TGCGCCAGCAGCCCCGACAGTAGGGAAGAGACCCAGTACTTC. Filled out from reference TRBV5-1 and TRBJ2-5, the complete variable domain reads KAGVTQTPRYLIKTRGQQVTLSCSPISGHRSVSWYQQTPGQGLQFLFEYFSETQRNKGNFPGRFSGRQFSNSRSEMNVSTLELGDSALYLCASSPDSREETQYFGPGTRLLVL.